A single sample gave rise to the 30 T cell receptor beta chains below, sequenced in a study of blood T cell repertoires in COVID-19. Measured with immunoSEQ multiplex PCR; TCRdb has only the in-frame clones, and not every one. The data hold 150,000 to 200,000 clones, with about 80% observed a single time. The specimen was peripheral blood. These receptors all stem from a woman aged 70 to 79 with acute or convalescent COVID-19.

The CDR3 coding sequence is TGTGCCTGGAGACCCAGTTCCTACGAGCAGTACTTC. The encoded protein is CAWRPSSYEQYF. V usage is TRBV30 and J usage is TRBJ2-7; no firm D call. Trimming took off 3 bases at V and 1 base at J, with 7 bases between the two ends. Germline V gene sequence: CDR1 GTSNPN, CDR2 SVGIG (reference sequence). The CDR3 extends over 12 amino acids.

The chain has TRBV9 and TRBJ1-3, with a possible D match to TRBD1 (6 bases). CDR1 and CDR2 (germline): SGDLS, YYNGEE. The V end lost 4 bases, the J end lost 8 bases, and 16 bases lay between the germline ends. The CDR3 covers 14 residues. For the CDR3, the DNA is TGTGCCAGCAGCCCCGGGGGGGCCGGATACACCATATATTTT. It codes for CASSPGGAGYTIYF. Full variable domain (missing parts from reference TRBV9 and TRBJ1-3): DSGVTQTPKHLITATGQRVTLRCSPRSGDLSVYWYQQSLDQGLQFLIQYYNGEERAKGNILERFSAQQFPDLHSELNLSSLELGDSALYFCASSPGGAGYTIYFGEGSWLTVV.

The J gene is TRBJ2-1, the V gene TRBV5-4; 7 bases are shared with TRBD2. Unmatched junction bases numbered 7, after V lost 4 bases and J lost 9 bases. The CDR3 runs to 13 residues. Germline assignment: CDR1 SGHNT and CDR2 YYREEE (reference sequence). CDR3 coding DNA: TGTGCCAGCAGCCGGGACTATTCAAGTGAGCAGTTCTTC. It specifies CASSRDYSSEQFF.

V and J are TRBV6-5 and TRBJ1-3, with D unresolved. Germline lookup yields CDR1 MNHEY and CDR2 SVGAGI. The CDR3 sequence is 14 residues long. V shed 6 bases and J shed 0 bases, with 9 bases lying between them. The DNA for the CDR3 is TGTGCCAGCAGAACGACTGGCTCTGGAAACACCATATATTTT. Translating it yields CASRTTGSGNTIYF.

The gene calls are TRBV7-6 and TRBJ2-3; possibly TRBD2 for D (6 bases). Germline V gives CDR1 SGHVS, CDR2 FNYEAQ. This CDR3 is 15 amino acids long. V lost 1 base and J 6 bases, leaving 14 bases between the germline ends. As DNA, the CDR3 is TGTGCCAGCAGCTTAGTCTCAGGTGCGGGGGATACGCAGTATTTT. Amino acid sequence: CASSLVSGAGDTQYF. Looking up the rest from reference TRBV7-6 and TRBJ2-3 gives the full variable domain: GAGVSQSPRYKVTKRGQDVALRCDPISGHVSLYWYRQALGQGPEFLTYFNYEAQQDKSGLPNDRFSAERPEGSISTLTIQRTEQRDSAMYRCASSLVSGAGDTQYFGPGTRLTVL.

The rearrangement joins TRBV5-1 to TRBJ2-1, with D perhaps matching TRBD2 (6 bases). The CDR3 contains 13 residues. The V gene's germline CDR1 is SGHRS and CDR2 YFSETQ. V gave up 4 bases and J gave up 7 bases, with 12 bases separating them. The DNA for the CDR3 is TGCGCCAGCAGCCTAAGACTAGGAAATGAGCAGTTCTTC. This encodes CASSLRLGNEQFF.

This clone was counted once. The chain combines TRBV21-1 with TRBJ2-7; TRBD2, as called in the table, went unchecked against the DNA. TRBV21-1 is given as a pseudogene. The CDR3 is 17 residues long. CDR3 nucleotide sequence: TGTGCCAGCAGCAAATATGTTCTAGCGCTATTGTGCTACGAGCAGTACTTC. Translated: CASSKYVLALLCYEQYF.

This clone was seen a handful of times. The chain uses TRBV18 and TRBJ1-5; tentative D call: TRBD1 (5 bases). Germline V CDR1 and CDR2: KGHSH, LQKENI. Trimming took 6 bases from V and 2 from J, leaving 14 bases between them. This CDR3 has 15 amino acids. This CDR3 reads CASSTGGSGNQPQHF. CDR3 DNA sequence: TGTGCCAGCTCGACGGGGGGTAGTGGCAATCAGCCCCAGCATTTT.

The rearrangement links TRBV7-3 to TRBJ1-2; D not certain. Germline V gene data show CDR1 as SGHTA and CDR2 as FQGTGA. Trimming stripped 6 bases from V and 8 bases from J, with 13 bases between. The CDR3 sequence is 12 residues long. The CDR3 spells CASSMPEGGYTF. CDR3 DNA sequence: TGTGCCAGCAGTATGCCCGAGGGCGGCTACACCTTC.

The chain links TRBV18 to TRBJ2-7; the match to TRBD1 covers 8 bases. Unmatched junction bases numbered 5, after V lost 0 bases and J lost 1 base. CDR1 and CDR2 from the germline V gene are KGHSH and LQKENI. The CDR3 is 16 amino acids. Here the CDR3 DNA reads TGTGCCAGCTCACCACCATACAGGGGGAGGTCCTACGAGCAGTACTTC. Its protein is CASSPPYRGRSYEQYF.

The rearrangement joins TRBV19 to TRBJ2-3; D is unresolved. Trimming cost V 3 bases and J 1 base, with 11 bases left between them. Germline V CDR1 and CDR2: LNHDA, SQIVND (reference sequence). The CDR3 contains 15 residues. The CDR3 reads CASSIERSRTDTQYF. The CDR3 DNA is TGTGCCAGTAGTATCGAGCGCTCTCGCACAGATACGCAGTATTTT. The full variable domain, completed using reference TRBV19 and TRBJ2-3, is DGGITQSPKYLFRKEGQNVTLSCEQNLNHDAMYWYRQDPGQGLRLIYYSQIVNDFQKGDIAEGYSVSREKKESFPLTVTSAQKNPTAFYLCASSIERSRTDTQYFGPGTRLTVL.

V and J are TRBV29-1 and TRBJ2-7; the match to TRBD1 covers 8 bases. V trimming: 3 bases; J trimming: 2 bases; junction bases outside the gene matches: 9. Germline loops: CDR1 SQVTM, CDR2 ANQGSEA. This CDR3 is 15 amino acids long. CDR3 sequence (DNA): TGCAGCGTTGATTCGGGTGCAGGGGGCGCCTACGAGCAGTACTTC. Translation: CSVDSGAGGAYEQYF.

The table lists this clone with a few counts. The chain links TRBV5-4 to TRBJ2-5, with 11 positions matching TRBD2. Germline trimming cut 4 bases from V and 5 bases from J; bases unmatched to any gene: 7. The CDR3 totals 15 residues. Germline CDR1 SGHNT, CDR2 YYREEE (reference sequence). For the CDR3, the DNA is TGTGCCAGCAGCCTCCGGACTAGCGGGCAGGAGACCCAGTACTTC. This sequence encodes CASSLRTSGQETQYF. Combining the CDR3 with reference TRBV5-4 and TRBJ2-5 gives the whole variable domain ETGVTQSPTHLIKTRGQQVTLRCSSQSGHNTVSWYQQALGQGPQFIFQYYREEENGRGNFPPRFSGLQFPNYSSELNVNALELDDSALYLCASSLRTSGQETQYFGPGTRLLVL.

This chain uses TRBV7-2 with TRBJ2-3, with unresolved D. Germline CDR1 reads SGHTA; CDR2 reads FQGNSA. V was shortened by 4 bases and J by 6 bases, with 11 bases between the two germline ends. CDR3 length equals 13 residues. The CDR3 DNA follows: TGTGCCAGCAGCTCCAGAAGTTCGGATACGCAGTATTTT. Protein product: CASSSRSSDTQYF.

In its sample, this clone was seen once. This sequence joins TRBV19 and TRBJ1-5; D possibly corresponds to TRBD1 (5 bases). CDR3 length: 18 amino acids. Deletions cut 3 bases from V and 1 base from J, with 19 bases between. Germline V gene sequence: CDR1 LNHDA, CDR2 SQIVND (reference sequence). Here the CDR3 DNA reads TGTGCCAGTAGTATGACGGCTGTCAGGGTGGTGAGCAATCAGCCCCAGCATTTT. Translated: CASSMTAVRVVSNQPQHF.

This clone was recorded at least ten times. The V and J genes are TRBV19 and TRBJ1-5, with 7 nucleotides matching TRBD1. The CDR3 consists of 15 residues. V lost 4 bases and J lost 6; bases outside the gene matches: 9. Germline CDR1 reads LNHDA; CDR2 reads SQIVND (reference sequence). The CDR3 here is CASSRDRVVGQPQHF. In nucleotides, the CDR3 is TGTGCCAGTAGTAGAGACAGGGTCGTAGGTCAGCCCCAGCATTTT.

J is TRBJ1-1 and V is TRBV3-1 (or the pseudogene TRBV3-2), with D uncertain. V was shortened by 0 bases and J by 1 base, with 6 bases between the two germline ends. Per germline, CDR1 LGHDT and CDR2 YNNKEL (reference sequence). CDR3 length equals 14 residues. Written as DNA, the CDR3 is TGTGCCAGCAGCCAAGATGACTGGAACACTGAAGCTTTCTTT. Residues: CASSQDDWNTEAFF.

The chain employs TRBV30 and TRBJ2-2, with 8 bases lining up with TRBD2. Trimming at V came to 0 bases and at J to 7 bases, leaving 7 bases not matched to a gene. Germline CDR1 GTSNPN, CDR2 SVGIG (reference sequence). This CDR3 is built from 15 residues. The CDR3: CAWSVLSGGGGELFF. The CDR3, as DNA: TGTGCCTGGAGTGTACTGTCGGGAGGGGGCGGGGAGCTGTTTTTT.

The chain recombines TRBV4-2 with TRBJ2-2, with TRBD2 matching over 12 bases. In germline, CDR1 is LGHNA, CDR2 YNFKEQ. This CDR3 has 16 residues. The V gene end was trimmed by 1 base and the J gene end by 8 bases; junction bases not matched to a gene: 5. The CDR3 sequence is CASSQGTSGISGELFF. CDR3 coding DNA: TGTGCCAGCAGCCAAGGGACTAGCGGGATCTCGGGGGAGCTGTTTTTT.

The gene calls are TRBV5-8 and TRBJ2-5; D may be TRBD1 (5 bases). Trimming left V 6 bases short and J 5 bases short, with 14 bases between. Germline CDR1 and CDR2: SGHTS and YDEGEE. The CDR3 runs 13 residues. The CDR3 nucleotides are TGTGCCAGCATCCCCAGGGTTTCGGAGACCCAGTACTTC. Translated: CASIPRVSETQYF.

CDR3 sequence reads: CASSHVTGTASGNTIYF. Here the CDR3 DNA reads TGTGCCAGCAGTCATGTTACCGGGACAGCTTCTGGAAACACCATATATTTT. This chain joins TRBV6-6 and TRBJ1-3; TRBD1 agrees at 7 bases. The V and J ends lost 5 bases and 1 base, in that order; junction bases with no gene match: 11. The CDR3 runs to 17 residues. CDR1 MNHNY and CDR2 SVGAGI come from the germline V gene (reference sequence).

This chain joins TRBV24-1 and TRBJ2-1; 9 nucleotides align to TRBD1. Germline-derived CDR1 and CDR2 are KGHDR and SFDVKD. CDR3 length equals 15 residues. V shed 4 bases and J 6 bases; nucleotides not matched to a gene: 6. The CDR3 DNA reads TGTGCCACCAGTGACTGGGACAGGGAAGGCAATGAGCAGTTCTTC. Residues: CATSDWDREGNEQFF.

On this clone itself: The germline gene is not matched at one end of the junction; a read error may be the cause. In DNA form, the CDR3 reads TGCGCCAGCAGGGGGACTAGTATGTCGCACTTC. Translating it yields CASRGTSMSHF. The V call is TRBV10-2, the J call TRBJ2-7, with TRBD2 identical over 8 bases. The CDR3 consists of 11 residues. Per germline, CDR1 WSHSY and CDR2 SAAADI.

This chain connects TRBV30 to TRBJ2-5, with TRBD1 as a possible D gene (5 bases). V lost 1 base and J lost 5, with 11 bases in between. Germline V CDR1 and CDR2: GTSNPN, SVGIG (reference sequence). The CDR3 totals 13 residues. CDR3 nucleotide sequence: TGTGCCTGGAGTGGGGGCTTTGGGGAGACCCAGTACTTC. Residues: CAWSGGFGETQYF.

This chain connects TRBV6-6 to TRBJ1-2; possibly TRBD1 for D (5 bases). The CDR3 is 14 residues long. The V end was cut by 6 bases, the J end by 6 bases, with 17 bases between. Germline V gene sequence: CDR1 MNHNY, CDR2 SVGAGI (reference sequence). This CDR3 is CASSRAPIYDGYTF. CDR3 nucleotides: TGTGCCAGCAGCAGGGCCCCAATTTATGATGGCTACACCTTC.

The rearrangement links TRBV5-1 to TRBJ2-1, with D tentatively TRBD1 (5 bases). Germline V gene lookup returns CDR1 SGHRS and CDR2 YFSETQ. The CDR3 has 17 amino acids. The V and J ends lost 3 bases and 6 bases respectively, with 22 bases between them. The CDR3 protein is CASSSVPGQGGFNEQFF. The CDR3 DNA reads TGCGCCAGCAGCTCGGTTCCAGGCCAGGGCGGATTCAATGAGCAGTTCTTC.

Only one count was recorded for this clone. J is TRBJ2-5 and V is TRBV5-4; 7 bases match TRBD2. This CDR3 has 19 residues. V lost 2 bases, J lost 4 bases, and 20 bases stayed unmatched. The germline gives CDR1 SGHNT, CDR2 YYREEE (reference sequence). The CDR3 coding sequence is TGTGCCAGCAGCTTTGGAGCTAGCGGAACCCTCAGGTCGGGAGAGACCCAGTACTTC. This sequence encodes CASSFGASGTLRSGETQYF.

The rearrangement uses TRBV2 and TRBJ2-2; D may be TRBD2 (5 bases). The germline V gene encodes CDR1 SNHLY and CDR2 FYNNEI. The V gene lost 7 bases and the J gene lost 5 bases, with 17 bases spanning the gap. CDR3 length: 15 residues. The CDR3 sequence: CASTERTYGTGELFF. As DNA, the CDR3 is TGTGCCAGCACCGAACGGACTTATGGGACCGGGGAGCTGTTTTTT.

The chain joins TRBV5-1 to TRBJ2-1, with TRBD2 matching over 13 bases. CDR1 and CDR2 (germline): SGHRS, YFSETQ. V shed 8 bases, J shed 8 bases, and the junction held 7 bases outside the gene matches. The CDR3 is made up of 14 amino acids. The CDR3 DNA is TGCGCCAGTCAACTAGCGGGAGGGCCTGATGAGCAGTTCTTC. Residues: CASQLAGGPDEQFF.

This chain links TRBV29-1 with TRBJ2-5, with no clear D. The V end was cut by 5 bases, the J end by 5 bases, with 12 bases between. CDR3 size: 12 residues. CDR1 and CDR2 from the germline V gene are SQVTM and ANQGSEA. The CDR3 nucleotides read TGCAGCGTTCCCTGGCCCGGGGAGACCCAGTACTTC. Its translation is CSVPWPGETQYF.